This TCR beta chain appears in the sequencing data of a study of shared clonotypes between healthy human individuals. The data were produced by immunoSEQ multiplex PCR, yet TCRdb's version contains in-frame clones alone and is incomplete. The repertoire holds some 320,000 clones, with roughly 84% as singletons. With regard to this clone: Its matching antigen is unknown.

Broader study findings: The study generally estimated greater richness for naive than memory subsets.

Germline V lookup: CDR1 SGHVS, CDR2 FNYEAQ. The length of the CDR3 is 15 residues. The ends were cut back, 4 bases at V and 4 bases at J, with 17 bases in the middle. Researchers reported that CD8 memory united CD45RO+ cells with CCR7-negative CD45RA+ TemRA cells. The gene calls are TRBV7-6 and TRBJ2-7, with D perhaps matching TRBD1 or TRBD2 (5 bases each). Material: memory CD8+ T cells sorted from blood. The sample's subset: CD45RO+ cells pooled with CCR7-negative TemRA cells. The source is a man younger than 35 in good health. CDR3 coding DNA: TGTGCCAGCAGCTCCCCGGGGCAGGGTCGGTACGAGCAGTACTTC. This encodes CASSSPGQGRYEQYF.